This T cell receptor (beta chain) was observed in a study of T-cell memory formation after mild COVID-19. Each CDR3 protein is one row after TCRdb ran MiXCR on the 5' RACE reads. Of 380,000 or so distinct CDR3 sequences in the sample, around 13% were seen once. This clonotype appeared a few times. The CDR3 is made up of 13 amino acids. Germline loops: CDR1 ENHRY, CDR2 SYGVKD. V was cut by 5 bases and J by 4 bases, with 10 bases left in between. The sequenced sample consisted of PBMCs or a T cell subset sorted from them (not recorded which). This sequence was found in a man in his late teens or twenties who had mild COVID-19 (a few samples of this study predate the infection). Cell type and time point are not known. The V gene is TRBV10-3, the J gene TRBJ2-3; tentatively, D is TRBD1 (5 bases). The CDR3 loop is CAISLQDSDTQYF. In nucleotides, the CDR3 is TGTGCCATCAGTCTACAGGATTCAGATACGCAGTATTTT.